This is a list of T cell receptor beta chains from one sample in a study of blood T cells in healthy people across ages. TCRdb used MiXCR to reprocess the 5' RACE reads, holding one entry per CDR3 protein. Of about 730,000 distinct CDR3 sequences in the sample, more than 40% were seen once. The sequenced sample was blood. These receptors came from a woman aged 60-75 years in good health. CDR3s include the opening cysteine and the closing phenylalanine or tryptophan. The D gene is left open where the match is weak. The listing skips clone size in some rows; elsewhere it reads once, few, many or a size class.

size	V	J	D	DNA	CDR3
few	TRBV11-2	TRBJ2-7	.	TGTGCCAGCAGCCCGACAGGGACTCGCTACGAGCAGTACTTC	CASSPTGTRYEQYF
.	TRBV6-5	TRBJ2-7	.	TGTGCCAGCAGTTATGGGACTGACGACTCCTACGAGCAGTACTTC	CASSYGTDDSYEQYF
.	TRBV21-1	TRBJ2-3	.	TGTGCCAGCAGCAAAGCGAGTCTTGCGGGAGGGCCCCGCACAGATACGCAGTATTTT	CASSKASLAGGPRTDTQYF
.	TRBV10-3	TRBJ2-3	TRBD1	TGTGCCATCAGCTCGGGACAGGGGAAAGATGCGCAGTATTTT	CAISSGQGKDAQYF
few	TRBV30	TRBJ2-3	.	TGTGCCTGGAGCTCCGGGAGCACAGATACGCAGTATTTT	CAWSSGSTDTQYF
.	TRBV7-9	TRBJ2-7	.	TGTGCCAGCAGCTTAGCCAACTACGAGCAGTACTTC	CASSLANYEQYF
.	TRBV12-3/TRBV12-4	TRBJ1-1	TRBD1	TGTGCCAGCAAGAGGGGGCGCCCCCTGGGCACTGAAGCTTTCTTT	CASKRGRPLGTEAFF
.	TRBV7-2	TRBJ2-1	TRBD1	TGTGCCAGCAGCGCCCGGACAGGAGATGAGCAGTTCTTC	CASSARTGDEQFF
.	TRBV5-5	TRBJ1-2	.	TGTGCCAGCAGCTTGCCAGTCCCCTATGGCTACACCTTC	CASSLPVPYGYTF
many	TRBV20-1	TRBJ1-4	.	TGCAGTGCTAGACGAACAGGGCAACCAAATGAAAAACTGTTTTTT	CSARRTGQPNEKLFF
.	TRBV29-1	TRBJ1-1	TRBD1	TGCAGCGTGGTGGGGACAGCGAACACTGGAGCTTTCTTT	CSVVGTANTGAFF
many	TRBV12-3/TRBV12-4	TRBJ1-1	.	TGTGCCAGCAGTCTTAGCGGCATGAACACTGAAGCTTTCTTT	CASSLSGMNTEAFF
.	TRBV7-9	TRBJ1-2	TRBD1	TGTGCCAGCAGCTTAGTTGGGCAGGGGGGCGATGGCTACACCTTC	CASSLVGQGGDGYTF
few	TRBV20-1	TRBJ2-1	TRBD2	TGCAGTGCCCTGCGGGGGGACTCCTACAATGAGCAGTTCTTC	CSALRGDSYNEQFF
.	TRBV7-3	TRBJ2-2	.	TGTGCCAGCAGCTTAAAAGGAGGGACTTCGAACACCGGGGAGCTGTTTTTT	CASSLKGGTSNTGELFF
.	TRBV30	TRBJ1-2	.	TGTGCCTGGGCCCGGGCCGCAAATGGCTACACCTTC	CAWARAANGYTF
.	TRBV18	TRBJ2-5	.	TGTGCCAGCTCACAGGCAATTCCCCAAGAGACCCAGTACTTC	CASSQAIPQETQYF
.	TRBV9	TRBJ1-1	.	TGTGCCAGCAGCGTAGTTGGGGAAGGGTACACTGAAGCTTTCTTT	CASSVVGEGYTEAFF
.	TRBV29-1	TRBJ1-1	TRBD1	TGCAGCGGTGGACAGGGCGCTGAAGCTTTCTTT	CSGGQGAEAFF
many	TRBV4-3	TRBJ2-2	TRBD2	TGCGCCAGCAGCCAAGCCCCTAGCGGAGGCGGCACCGGGGAGCTGTTTTTT	CASSQAPSGGGTGELFF
.	TRBV3-1	TRBJ2-6	.	TGTGCCAGCAGCCAAGGGCCAGCCACCTCTGGGGCCAACGTCCTGACTTTC	CASSQGPATSGANVLTF
.	TRBV20-1	TRBJ2-3	.	TGCAGTGCTAGAGCCCCCCCGAGGACAGATACGCAGTATTTT	CSARAPPRTDTQYF
.	TRBV29-1	TRBJ2-1	TRBD1	TGCAGCGTTAAACTCCCCGGGACAGGGTCACAGTTCTTC	CSVKLPGTGSQFF
.	TRBV10-3	TRBJ1-1	TRBD1	TGTGCCATCAGGAAGACAGGGGGTAGATTCGCTGAAGCTTTCTTT	CAIRKTGGRFAEAFF
.	TRBV27	TRBJ1-1	TRBD1	TGTGCCAGCAGTTTGACGGGACAGGGTTCCACTGAAGCTTTCTTT	CASSLTGQGSTEAFF
many	TRBV13	TRBJ2-5	TRBD2	TGTGCCAGCAGCCCCCCCACTAGCGGACAAGAGACCCAGTACTTC	CASSPPTSGQETQYF
.	TRBV2	TRBJ1-1	.	TGTGCCAGCACCCCCGCTGGCGAAGCTTTCTTT	CASTPAGEAFF
few	TRBV20-1	TRBJ2-7	TRBD2	TGCAGTGCTAGACGCCAGACTAGCGAGTACGAGCAGTACTTC	CSARRQTSEYEQYF
.	TRBV7-9	TRBJ2-3	TRBD2	TGTGCCAGCAGACAGGGACTAGCGGGAGCAAGTGATACGCAGTATTTT	CASRQGLAGASDTQYF
few	TRBV20-1	TRBJ2-5	TRBD1	TGCAGTGCTCGAAAGAACCGGGACAGGGAAGAGACCCAGTACTTC	CSARKNRDREETQYF
few	TRBV15	TRBJ1-2	TRBD1	TGTGCCACCAGCGGGGAGGTCCAGGACAGGGAAGCCCATGGCTACACCTTC	CATSGEVQDREAHGYTF
.	TRBV5-1	TRBJ1-5	.	TGCGCCAGCAGCTTGAATCAAGAGCAGCCCCAGCATTTT	CASSLNQEQPQHF
.	TRBV9	TRBJ2-7	.	TGTGCCAGCAGCGTAGGGCAGTCCGCCTACGAGCAGTACTTC	CASSVGQSAYEQYF
.	TRBV20-1	TRBJ2-3	TRBD2	TGCAGTACTAAAGGGGCTAGCGGAACAGATACGCAGTATTTT	CSTKGASGTDTQYF
.	TRBV20-1	TRBJ1-5	.	TGCAGTGCTCCCCGGGGCCTCAATCAGCCCCAGCATTTT	CSAPRGLNQPQHF
many	TRBV7-8	TRBJ2-5	.	TGTGCCAGCAGCTTAAATCAGATCCTCCAAGAGACCCAGTACTTC	CASSLNQILQETQYF
.	TRBV6-6	TRBJ2-1	.	TGTGCCAGCAGTGACGTGAGCGGAGACAATGAGCAGTTCTTC	CASSDVSGDNEQFF
.	TRBV3-1	TRBJ2-1	.	TGTGCCAGCAGCCAGCGGGAACGCTACAATGAGCAGTTCTTC	CASSQRERYNEQFF
.	TRBV6-1	TRBJ2-5	.	TGTGCCAGCAGTGAAGCGACACCAGAGACCCAGTACTTC	CASSEATPETQYF
few	TRBV6-5	TRBJ2-3	.	TGTGCCAGCCGTGCGGGCGCGTTGGAGGGTACGCAGTATTTT	CASRAGALEGTQYF
many	TRBV6-5	TRBJ2-6	.	TGTGCCAGCAGTTACTCGATAGGGTCTGGGGCCAACGTCCTGACTTTC	CASSYSIGSGANVLTF
few	TRBV7-9	TRBJ1-5	TRBD1	TGTGCCAGCAGATCCGGGACAGGGGCATTGGATGGCAATCAGCCCCAGCATTTT	CASRSGTGALDGNQPQHF